The rows below give T cell receptor beta chains drawn from one sample of a study of shared clonotypes between healthy human individuals. Using immunoSEQ multiplex PCR, the repertoire was profiled, and TCRdb retains in-frame clones only, with some absent. The profile covers over 2 million clones, with about 95% appearing a single time and 1.1% taken by the ten largest. Sequencing was done on a sample of naive CD8+ T cells sorted from blood. The source of these receptors is a man younger than 35 in good health. CDR3s leave out the opening cysteine and the closing phenylalanine or tryptophan.

CDR3aa: ASSQDRGYEQY
v_gene: TRBV4-2

CDR3aa: ASSKGLAEYTDTQY
v_gene: TRBV7-9

CDR3aa: ASSTTLGLEDPYEQY
v_gene: TRBV21-1

CDR3aa: ASSLRGMGAIDEQF
v_gene: TRBV9

CDR3aa: ASSEWSYEQY
v_gene: TRBV10-2

CDR3aa: ASSQDQGWTGELF
v_gene: TRBV4-3

CDR3aa: ASSVEAMNTEAF
v_gene: TRBV9

CDR3aa: ASSLDGEYTEAF
v_gene: TRBV7-9

CDR3aa: ASSILGLAGAYEQY
v_gene: TRBV19

CDR3aa: ASSQAQSNQPQH
v_gene: TRBV4-1

CDR3aa: ASSETPGLNYEQY
v_gene: TRBV9

CDR3aa: ASSWTGQGGNIQY
v_gene: TRBV7-9

CDR3aa: ASSSMNGEAF
v_gene: TRBV5-1

CDR3aa: AWNLGGNTEAF
v_gene: TRBV30

CDR3aa: ASSYSWETQY
v_gene: TRBV6-6

CDR3aa: ASSLVSGYEQY
v_gene: TRBV7-9

CDR3aa: ASSLEDWTYEQY
v_gene: TRBV28

CDR3aa: ASSQERAVGGNQPQH
v_gene: TRBV4-1

CDR3aa: ASSLGGDYEKLF
v_gene: TRBV27

CDR3aa: ASSQDRTGYTEAF
v_gene: TRBV4-3

CDR3aa: ASSEQGGGSYEQY
v_gene: TRBV6-1

CDR3aa: ARLVGVGPQY
v_gene: TRBV11-2

CDR3aa: ASSLAGSIQVGQY
v_gene: TRBV7-6

CDR3aa: ATTETGTNTEAF
v_gene: TRBV15

CDR3aa: ASSYPTRGSPLH
v_gene: TRBV27

CDR3aa: SVEGWGGEETQY
v_gene: TRBV29-1

CDR3aa: SVVRGIAF
v_gene: TRBV29-1

CDR3aa: ASSLGRLAGVLEQF
v_gene: TRBV2

CDR3aa: ASSDPGQFYGYT
v_gene: TRBV6-1

CDR3aa: ASSQVGGYEQY
v_gene: TRBV4-1

CDR3aa: ASSLFRDGTDTQY
v_gene: TRBV13

CDR3aa: ASSEDRTGFRSYEQY
v_gene: TRBV2

CDR3aa: ASSDQRGGHTDTQY
v_gene: TRBV6-4

CDR3aa: ASSQETFAQPQH
v_gene: TRBV4-1

CDR3aa: AWTQRETYEQY
v_gene: TRBV30

CDR3aa: ASSATGVYEQY
v_gene: TRBV19

CDR3aa: ASRRLAGLDPGNTIY
v_gene: TRBV27

CDR3aa: ASSRGGQKETQY
v_gene: TRBV4-1

CDR3aa: ASSSGLDNEQF
v_gene: TRBV7-6

CDR3aa: ASSLLGTGGGYGYT
v_gene: TRBV27

CDR3aa: ASSPRLASFDEQY
v_gene: TRBV5-8

CDR3aa: ASSIGVSPAGGTQY
v_gene: TRBV19

CDR3aa: ASSLSPNLLAGTTYEQY
v_gene: TRBV28

CDR3aa: ASSMGVGSTDTQY
v_gene: TRBV19